The entry below gives a single T cell receptor beta chain sequence along with its context. What it recognizes is unknown. This sample stems from a study of cytomegalovirus exposure and HLA in healthy donors. General observations from the study: Among CMV-associated TCR beta chains, most appeared HLA-restricted in a later analysis. For TCR beta chains, V- and J-gene trimming was later linked to a missense DCLRE1C variant. A later analysis reportedly identified an Asian-associated ancestry cluster as carrying fewer N-insertions than the approximately 670-donor mean.

With 60 Vbeta and 13 Jbeta primers, the PCR was carried out. The assay was immunoSEQ multiplex PCR, and TCRdb's table has in-frame clones only and misses some. The table lists about 57,000 clones, under 80% of them singletons, with 6.5% to 8.5% in the top ten. Donors counted as nominally healthy when sampled, yet unrecorded immune exposures were likely. The source material was PBMCs. The TCR was taken from a man younger than 45 in good health and CMV-seropositive.

The CDR3 DNA reads TGTGCCAGCAGGTTCGGACAGGGGAACACTGAAGCTTTCTTT. The encoded protein is CASRFGQGNTEAFF. The rearrangement links TRBV7-2 to TRBJ1-1, with 8 bases matching TRBD1. The germline V gene encodes CDR1 SGHTA and CDR2 FQGNSA. Losses at the gene ends were 6 bases for V and 1 base for J; bases not matched to a gene: 4. The CDR3 covers 14 residues.